This T cell receptor beta chain is drawn from a study of CD4 T cells in relation to SARS-CoV-2 and coronaviruses. Overall study context: ViraFEST: approximately 10-day antigen culture of PBMCs, then TCR beta CDR3 sequencing.

For approximately 10 days, around 10^5 sorted CD4+ cells grew with T cell-depleted PBMCs and CEF. Note on this clone: Its specificity is not known.

Sequencing was performed with immunoSEQ multiplex PCR; in TCRdb, only in-frame clones are kept and a portion is missing. The data show about 43,000 clones, with 82% seen just once and more than 1.3% held by the top ten. Points from the study as a whole: In roughly two thirds of donors, memory CD4+ clonotypes crossrecognized SARS-CoV-2 and at least one common cold coronavirus spike.

Trimming took off 4 bases at V and 7 bases at J, with 14 bases between the two ends. The germline V gene has CDR1 LNHDA and CDR2 SQIVND (reference sequence). This CDR3 spans 14 amino acids. The sequenced material came from naive CD4+ T cells from PBMCs, cultured in vitro. The sample's subset: naive CD4+ T cells isolated by negative enrichment. The V and J genes are TRBV19 and TRBJ2-1, with D maybe TRBD2 (6 bases). The source of this sequence is an adult with COVID-19. CDR3 residues: CASSKERVLNEQFF. The CDR3 bases are TGTGCCAGTAGTAAAGAGCGGGTCCTTAATGAGCAGTTCTTC.